Below, one TCR beta chain is given with its context. The CDR3 is 15 residues long. The ends were cut back, 0 bases at V and 0 bases at J, with 6 bases in the middle. Germline-derived CDR1 and CDR2 are GTSNPN and SVGIG (reference sequence). Produced via immunoSEQ multiplex PCR; TCRdb's table is partial and in-frame only. This table holds approximately 52,000 clones, roughly 92% found once. The sample comes from a study of technical replicates of blood from several donors. V usage is TRBV30 and J usage is TRBJ1-6; D gene ambiguous. Specimen: PBMCs. The source is a human donor in good health. Some clones in this sample may be carry-over from other donors' samples. CDR3 residues: CAWSVGSSYNSPLHF. In DNA, the CDR3 is TGTGCCTGGAGTGTAGGGAGCTCCTATAATTCACCCCTCCACTTT.